The 30 T cell receptor beta chains listed next were all sequenced from one sample in a study of beta chain features in type 1 diabetes. General study points: Type 1 diabetes patients had moderately but significantly shorter TCRB CDR3s in all four CD4+ subsets.

These receptors' targets are unknown. Reverse transcribing all isolated RNA meant expressed TCRB transcripts were sequenced. Produced via immunoSEQ multiplex PCR; TCRdb's table is partial and in-frame only. Here the sample spans 100,000 to 150,000 clones, 7.5% to 9.5% being singletons. Sequencing input: central memory CD4+ T cells from blood. These receptors all come from a man younger than 40 with type 1 diabetes.

This rearrangement joins TRBV5-1 to TRBJ2-5; tentative D call: TRBD1 (6 bases). From germline, CDR1 is SGHRS and CDR2 YFSETQ. CDR3 length equals 16 residues. Trimming took 4 bases from V and 4 from J, leaving 20 bases between them. CDR3 in DNA: TGCGCCAGCAGCATACAGGGTCGCCAGGCCGGAGAGACCCAGTACTTC. Residues: CASSIQGRQAGETQYF.

The gene calls are TRBV5-1 and TRBJ2-3; D unresolved. Germline CDR1 is SGHRS and CDR2 is YFSETQ. Trimming took 1 base from V and 2 from J, leaving 5 bases between them. The CDR3 runs to 13 residues. Here the CDR3 reads CASSLRATDTQYF. CDR3 nucleotide sequence: TGCGCCAGCAGCTTGAGAGCCACAGATACGCAGTATTTT.

CDR3 sequence reads: CASSSPVTLETQYF. CDR3 in DNA: TGTGCCAGCAGCTCCCCGGTGACACTAGAGACCCAGTACTTC. The chain combines TRBV7-6 with TRBJ2-5; D is unclear. CDR1 and CDR2 from the germline V gene are SGHVS and FNYEAQ. V was cut by 4 bases and J by 4 bases, with 13 bases left in between. CDR3 length equals 14 residues.

The rearrangement links TRBV11-2 to TRBJ2-7; D not resolved. The germline gives CDR1 SGHAT, CDR2 FQNNGV. V shed 5 bases and J shed 2 bases, with 13 bases lying between them. The CDR3 spans 14 residues. The CDR3 loop reads CASSPARNPYEQYF. In nucleotides, the CDR3 is TGTGCCAGCAGCCCCGCCAGGAATCCCTACGAGCAGTACTTC.

This clone was observed once. The chain combines TRBV5-4 with TRBJ2-7; D unclear. Trimming stripped 0 bases from V and 2 bases from J, with 6 bases between. Germline V gives CDR1 SGHNT, CDR2 YYREEE (reference sequence). This CDR3 is built from 13 residues. The CDR3 DNA follows: TGTGCCAGCAGCTTGGGTTCAGCCTACGAGCAGTACTTC. Its translation is CASSLGSAYEQYF.

The rearrangement joins TRBV2 to TRBJ2-5; no clear D. Trimming removed 6 bases from V and 2 bases from J, with 16 bases in between. Germline V gene sequence: CDR1 SNHLY, CDR2 FYNNEI. This CDR3 contains 15 residues. The CDR3 nucleotides read TGTGCCAGCAGCGCCGGTCCTCGAACTCAAGAGACCCAGTACTTC. Translating it yields CASSAGPRTQETQYF. The full variable domain, with the rest looked up from reference TRBV2 and TRBJ2-5, is EPEVTQTPSHQVTQMGQEVILRCVPISNHLYFYWYRQILGQKVEFLVSFYNNEISEKSEIFDDQFSVERPDGSNFTLKIRSTKLEDSAMYFCASSAGPRTQETQYFGPGTRLLVL.

The chain carries TRBV7-2 and TRBJ2-5; tentatively, D is TRBD2 (5 bases). Germline V gives CDR1 SGHTA, CDR2 FQGNSA. This CDR3 has 12 residues. The germline V and J ends were trimmed by 1 base and 7 bases, with 7 bases remaining between them. The CDR3: CASSLERATQYF. The CDR3 coding sequence is TGTGCCAGCAGCTTAGAGAGGGCGACCCAGTACTTC.

V and J are TRBV10-3 and TRBJ1-2, with TRBD1 matching over 7 bases. V trimming: 10 bases; J trimming: 8 bases; junction bases outside the gene matches: 7. The CDR3 has 11 residues. Germline loops: CDR1 ENHRY, CDR2 SYGVKD. The CDR3, as DNA: TGTGCCACGTTCAGGGGGGAAGGCTACACCTTC. Amino acids: CATFRGEGYTF.

V usage is TRBV2 and J usage is TRBJ1-6; D not certain. This CDR3 region has 15 residues. Deletions cut 1 base from V and 7 bases from J, with 11 bases between. Germline V gives CDR1 SNHLY, CDR2 FYNNEI. The DNA for the CDR3 is TGTGCCAGCAGTGAAGGTCTCCCGGGGAATTCACCCCTCCACTTT. Translation: CASSEGLPGNSPLHF.

This clone was recorded a few times. J is TRBJ1-6 and V is TRBV30, with 7 nucleotides matching TRBD1. Per germline, CDR1 GTSNPN and CDR2 SVGIG (reference sequence). V lost 5 bases, J lost 7 bases, and 11 bases stayed unmatched. CDR3 length equals 15 residues. This chain's CDR3 is CAWGPTGTANSPLHF. The CDR3 DNA sequence: TGTGCCTGGGGCCCTACCGGGACAGCAAATTCACCCCTCCACTTT.

The chain couples TRBV5-1 to TRBJ2-1; a weak D match, TRBD2 (7 bases). This CDR3 contains 16 residues. With 4 bases removed from V and 7 bases from J, the gap between germline ends came to 21 bases. CDR1 is SGHRS and CDR2 is YFSETQ in the germline V gene. The CDR3 region has the DNA TGCGCCAGCAGCCCGGTGGCGGGGGCTAACAGGAATGAGCAGTTCTTC. This gives the protein CASSPVAGANRNEQFF.

This clone showed up just a few times. Distinct nucleotide sequences in the sample also encode this CDR3. This chain links TRBV5-1 with TRBJ2-3; TRBD2 aligns across 11 bases. The CDR3 contains 16 residues. Germline CDR1 SGHRS, CDR2 YFSETQ. Trimming took 1 base from V and 5 from J; bases not matched to a gene: 6. As DNA, the CDR3 is TGCGCCAGCAGCTTGTTGGGGACTAGCGGTGGAGATACGCAGTATTTT. Protein: CASSLLGTSGGDTQYF.

DNA for the CDR3: TGTGCCAGCCGACGGGGGGACTCGGGGGAGACCCAGTACTTC. Protein product: CASRRGDSGETQYF. The chain combines TRBV19 with TRBJ2-5; 7 nucleotides match TRBD2. Germline values: CDR1 LNHDA, CDR2 SQIVND (reference sequence). The CDR3 length is 14 residues. V lost 9 bases to trimming and J lost 5 bases; unmatched junction nucleotides: 12.

This clone was counted at least ten times. Different DNA sequences within this sample yield the same CDR3. This rearrangement joins TRBV6-5 to TRBJ1-6; 9 nucleotides match TRBD1. CDR1 and CDR2 from the germline V gene are MNHEY and SVGAGI. This CDR3 region has 15 residues. V lost 0 bases and J lost 8; bases outside the gene matches: 2. The CDR3 region is CASSYSRTGDSPLHF. DNA for the CDR3: TGTGCCAGCAGTTACTCCCGGACAGGGGATTCACCCCTCCACTTT.

Details on this clone: The same CDR3 can be traced to other DNA sequences in this sample. The chain is built from TRBV18 and TRBJ1-1; tentatively, D is TRBD1 (6 bases). Germline V CDR1 and CDR2: KGHSH, LQKENI. V dropped 3 bases and J dropped 4 bases, with 9 bases sitting between them. The CDR3 covers 13 residues. Here the CDR3 reads CASSPPGVTEAFF. DNA of the CDR3: TGTGCCAGCTCACCCCCAGGGGTCACTGAAGCTTTCTTT. Full variable domain (remainder filled in from reference TRBV18 and TRBJ1-1): NAGVMQNPRHLVRRRGQEARLRCSPMKGHSHVYWYRQLPEEGLKFMVYLQKENIIDESGMPKERFSAEFPKEGPSILRIQQVVRGDSAAYFCASSPPGVTEAFFGQGTRLTVV.

The CDR3 region has the DNA TGTGCCAGCAGCTTGGGACTAGCGGGGGCGGTTATTGAGCAGTTCTTC. Protein: CASSLGLAGAVIEQFF. V is TRBV7-9 and J is TRBJ2-1; 14 nucleotides agree with TRBD2. With V trimmed by 3 bases and J by 9 bases, 7 bases remained unmatched. The germline CDR1 and CDR2 sequences are SEHNR and FQNEAQ (reference sequence). The CDR3 is 16 amino acids.

This clone occurred a few times. Within the sample, other DNA sequences also encode this same CDR3. The gene calls are TRBV28 and TRBJ2-7; 9 bases align to TRBD2. This CDR3 has 16 amino acids. V lost 3 bases to trimming and J lost 0 bases; unmatched junction nucleotides: 6. CDR1 is MDHEN and CDR2 is SYDVKM in the germline V gene. The CDR3 loop is CASSFSLAGLSYEQYF. As DNA, the CDR3 is TGTGCCAGCAGTTTCTCACTAGCGGGCCTCTCCTACGAGCAGTACTTC.

The gene calls are TRBV28 and TRBJ2-7; TRBD1 matches 8 bases. The CDR3 runs 14 residues. Looked up from germline, CDR1 is MDHEN and CDR2 is SYDVKM. After removal of 5 bases from V and 0 bases from J, the junction contained 3 bases not matched to a gene. CDR3 nucleotides: TGTGCCAGCAGTAGGACAGGGAGCTCCTACGAGCAGTACTTC. It specifies CASSRTGSSYEQYF.

This clone was seen a few times. The V call is TRBV19, the J call TRBJ1-1; TRBD1 matches at 7 bases. In germline, CDR1 is LNHDA, CDR2 SQIVND (reference sequence). This CDR3 spans 17 amino acids. The trim removed 8 bases at V and 0 bases at J, leaving 15 bases unmatched. The CDR3 DNA is TGTGCCAGTGGCCCCGGGACAGAAAAGGTCGTGAACACTGAAGCTTTCTTT. It encodes CASGPGTEKVVNTEAFF.

This rearrangement joins TRBV7-2 to TRBJ2-5; perhaps TRBD2 as D (7 bases). Trimming shortened V by 3 bases and J by 4 bases, and 15 bases separated the two germline ends. Germline CDR1 SGHTA, CDR2 FQGNSA. The length of the CDR3 is 15 residues. In DNA form, the CDR3 reads TGTGCCAGCAGCTTGGCGGGGGCTGGGGGAGAGACCCAGTACTTC. Translation gives CASSLAGAGGETQYF.

This clone came up a few times. The chain couples TRBV5-4 to TRBJ2-2, with 7 bases identical to TRBD1. The trim removed 5 bases at V and 4 bases at J, leaving 5 bases unmatched. Germline CDR1 is SGHNT and CDR2 is YYREEE (reference sequence). The CDR3 extends over 14 amino acids. This CDR3 reads CASRYRGTTGELFF. The CDR3 coding sequence is TGTGCCAGCAGGTACAGGGGCACCACCGGGGAGCTGTTTTTT.

The chain carries TRBV5-1 and TRBJ1-4; D is ambiguous. The germline CDR1 and CDR2 sequences are SGHRS and YFSETQ. With 5 bases removed from V and 0 bases from J, the gap between germline ends came to 8 bases. CDR3 length equals 14 residues. In DNA form, the CDR3 reads TGCGCCAGCAGGACTACCGCAACTAATGAAAAACTGTTTTTT. Its protein product is CASRTTATNEKLFF.

The chain uses TRBV6-5 and TRBJ1-3; a weak D match, TRBD1 (5 bases). Trimming removed 4 bases at V and 0 bases at J, with 7 bases between. The CDR3 sequence is 14 residues long. Germline-derived CDR1 and CDR2 are MNHEY and SVGAGI. The CDR3 here is CASSFDSSGNTIYF. In nucleotides, the CDR3 is TGTGCCAGCAGTTTCGACAGCTCTGGAAACACCATATATTTT.

This clone was observed at least ten times. This chain connects TRBV5-4 to TRBJ2-3, with 9 bases identical to TRBD2. Looked up from germline, CDR1 is SGHNT and CDR2 is YYREEE (reference sequence). Trimming at V came to 4 bases and at J to 4 bases, leaving 10 bases not matched to a gene. The length of the CDR3 is 16 residues. The CDR3 coding sequence is TGTGCCAGCAGCCCGACAATTGCGGGGGGGGCAGATACGCAGTATTTT. Amino acids: CASSPTIAGGADTQYF.

The chain is built from TRBV2 and TRBJ2-7, with D perhaps matching TRBD1 (5 bases). This CDR3 has 14 residues. The germline gives CDR1 SNHLY, CDR2 FYNNEI. Between the trimmed V and J ends, which lost 8 bases and 2 bases, there was a span of 16 bases. The CDR3 DNA sequence: TGTGCCAGCGAACCCCGACAGCCGACCTACGAGCAGTACTTC. Its translation is CASEPRQPTYEQYF.

J is TRBJ2-7 and V is TRBV5-4; 7 bases agree with TRBD2. The V gene's germline CDR1 is SGHNT and CDR2 YYREEE (reference sequence). The CDR3 runs 14 residues. V dropped 6 bases and J dropped 7; count of bases not matched to a gene: 13. The CDR3 DNA is TGTGCCAGCACCCCGGGACTAAGATTCGAAGAGCAGTACTTC. Encoded protein: CASTPGLRFEEQYF. Full variable domain (remainder filled in from reference TRBV5-4 and TRBJ2-7): ETGVTQSPTHLIKTRGQQVTLRCSSQSGHNTVSWYQQALGQGPQFIFQYYREEENGRGNFPPRFSGLQFPNYSSELNVNALELDDSALYLCASTPGLRFEEQYFGPGTRLTVT.

The V and J genes are TRBV5-1 and TRBJ2-5; 8 nucleotides match TRBD1. The V gene's germline CDR1 is SGHRS and CDR2 YFSETQ. J gave up 3 bases and V 7 bases, and 5 bases lay outside the gene matches. The CDR3 runs to 13 residues. The CDR3 DNA sequence: TGCGCCAGCGACCAGGGGGCCAAAGAGACCCAGTACTTC. As protein: CASDQGAKETQYF.

This clone has only a few counts. The V gene is TRBV19, the J gene TRBJ1-5, with 7 bases that match TRBD1. Unmatched junction bases numbered 11, after V lost 2 bases and J lost 1 base. The CDR3 is made up of 18 amino acids. The germline gives CDR1 LNHDA, CDR2 SQIVND (reference sequence). CDR3 protein: CASSISTGYWISNQPQHF. The CDR3 DNA reads as TGTGCCAGTAGTATATCGACAGGGTATTGGATCAGCAATCAGCCCCAGCATTTT.

The rearrangement links TRBV5-1 to TRBJ1-2; 9 bases are a match to TRBD1. Trimming cost V 5 bases and J 7 bases; bases outside gene matches: 6. This CDR3 comprises 13 residues. Germline V gene lookup returns CDR1 SGHRS and CDR2 YFSETQ. CDR3 protein: CASRETGGPGYTF. In nucleotides, the CDR3 is TGCGCCAGCAGGGAAACAGGGGGCCCTGGCTACACCTTC.

The chain combines TRBV7-2 with TRBJ2-1; TRBD2 might be the D (5 bases). This CDR3 is built from 15 residues. Trimming took 5 bases from V and 3 from J, leaving 14 bases between them. The V gene's germline CDR1 is SGHTA and CDR2 FQGNSA. The CDR3 spells CASSPGGRYYNEQFF. CDR3 DNA: TGTGCCAGCAGCCCAGGAGGCAGGTACTACAATGAGCAGTTCTTC. The whole variable domain, remainder taken from reference TRBV7-2 and TRBJ2-1, is GAGVSQSPSNKVTEKGKDVELRCDPISGHTALYWYRQSLGQGLEFLIYFQGNSAPDKSGLPSDRFSAERTGGSVSTLTIQRTQQEDSAVYLCASSPGGRYYNEQFFGPGTRLTVL.